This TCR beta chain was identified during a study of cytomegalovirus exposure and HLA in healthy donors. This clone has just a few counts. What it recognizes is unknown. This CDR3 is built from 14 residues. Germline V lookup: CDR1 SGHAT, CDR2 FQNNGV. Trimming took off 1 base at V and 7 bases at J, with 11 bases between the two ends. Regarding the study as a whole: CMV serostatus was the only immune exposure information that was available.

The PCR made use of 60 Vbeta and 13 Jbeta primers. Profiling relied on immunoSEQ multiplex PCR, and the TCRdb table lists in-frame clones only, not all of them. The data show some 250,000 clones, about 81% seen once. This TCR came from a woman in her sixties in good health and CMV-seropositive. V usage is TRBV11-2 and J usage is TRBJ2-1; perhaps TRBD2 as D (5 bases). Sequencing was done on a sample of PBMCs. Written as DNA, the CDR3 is TGTGCCAGCAGCTTAGGGCTAGGCGGGAATGAGCAGTTCTTC. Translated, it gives CASSLGLGGNEQFF.